This TCR beta chain was sequenced during a study of regulatory T cells in long-lasting Graves disease (dated by TCRdb to the early 2020s). At the level of the whole study: In the newly diagnosed Graves' disease group, patients had been taking antithyroid drugs for less than 3 months. Persistent Graves' disease patients were compared with newly diagnosed Graves' disease patients by peripheral blood TCR sequencing and RNA sequencing. TCR sequencing covered roughly 13 persistent and approximately 20 newly diagnosed Graves' disease patients, 33 samples in total. The study was conducted in China and was registered as a clinical trial.

CDR1 and CDR2 were assigned from the germline V gene as MNHNS and SASEGT. V lost 2 bases and J lost 4 bases; the stretch between them is 11 bases long. The CDR3, from cysteine to phenylalanine, totals 14 residues. Just the 42-base CDR3 DNA is kept, in frame starting at base 1. The method was multiplex PCR. These reads were obtained on an Illumina HiSeq 4000. CDR3 regions were amplified by Arm-PCR with iRepertoire HTBI primers to construct TCR beta libraries. PCR products were gel purified before sequencing. The authors processed their data as follows. Across samples, 55 to 80 TRBV and roughly 15 TRBJ segments were identified and used for gene usage analysis of CDR3 amino acid clonotypes. COPE and FqMerger were used to merge the filtered high-quality paired reads into contigs. BLAST was used to align contigs to IMGT TRBV, TRBD and TRBJ reference genes, and CDR3 was defined according to IMGT. Any clonotype with a frequency above 0.1% was classified as a highly expanded clone. Shannon entropy was used to measure repertoire diversity, and the Gini coefficient was used to measure V-J evenness. A clonotype was considered public if more than one individual shared it. TCRdb redid the processing of the public reads, applying fastp at Q25 and MiXCR, and retained in-frame beta chains. Each record represents a unique CDR3 protein, reported with the most common genes and DNA among its rows. The V and J calls shown here were made by TCRdb, not taken from the authors' results. The sample includes 360,000 or so distinct CDR3 sequences, with roughly 16% observed a single time. Around 21% of the sample belongs to the ten largest clones.

As concerns this clonotype: The target of this receptor is not known. Base qualities were left out, and no much larger clone turns up one base away.

Study-level results and caveats: Patients with persistent disease shared more public clonotypes (around 3,000) than newly diagnosed patients did (approximately 970). Compared with newly diagnosed patients, patients with persistent Graves' disease had lower TCR Shannon entropy and fewer highly expanded clones, which suggests clonal expansion. Persistent disease showed preferential use of TRBV28, TRBJ1-2 and TRBJ2-5, whereas newly diagnosed disease favored TRBV20-1 and TRBJ2-1. Only peripheral blood was studied, because thyroid tissue, the primary lesion, was inaccessible. Sequencing and analysis were restricted to the TCR beta chain. The authors noted that the small sample size was a limitation that may lower accuracy.

Read against the paper, the sample's time point label means: newly diagnosed GD, antithyroid drugs for less than 3 months. For both TCR sequencing and RNA sequencing, RNA was extracted from PBMCs in TRIzol. The diagnosis of Graves' disease was made according to American Thyroid Association guidelines. Patients for the study were recruited at an endocrinology department in Xi'an, China. Each patient gave roughly 10 milliliters of peripheral blood, collected in an EDTA anticoagulant tube. Ficoll Paque Plus density gradient separation was used to isolate PBMCs, and no further T cell sorting was done. An Agilent 2100 Bioanalyzer and agarose gel were used to assess RNA quality, and a NanoDrop 2000 was used to measure RNA concentration. This same sample was also part of a study on T cells in Graves' hyperthyroidism and ophthalmopathy. As that second paper reports: Graves' hyperthyroidism was defined as stable when no progression to ophthalmopathy occurred over 18 months of follow-up. Hyperthyroidism patients were newly diagnosed, had a disease duration of under 2 months, and were aged 18 to 65 years. Patients with uncontrolled infections, other autoimmune diseases, pregnancy or lactation were excluded. Clinical symptoms, serum thyroxine and TRAb, thyroid ultrasound, and orbital computed tomography formed the basis for the diagnoses. For the first round of RT-PCR on the TCR CDR3, the HTBI primer set was used together with the Qiagen OneStep RT-PCR kit. Blood samples also contained most of the expanded thyroid clonotypes (frequency above 0.001), which suggests that blood repertoires may reflect thyroid immune responses. A 13 V-J signature model separated ophthalmopathy from stable hyperthyroidism, with 87.88% sensitivity and about 81% specificity in cross-validation and 80%/75% in testing. In validation, progression to ophthalmopathy was predicted by the model with around 71% sensitivity and under 85% specificity, a median of about 6.8 months before onset. A discovery cohort of about a hundred patients, approximately 45 with Graves' ophthalmopathy and approximately 60 with stable Graves' hyperthyroidism, was used to find distinguishing TCR V-J signatures. Whether ophthalmopathy could be predicted prospectively was tested in an independent validation cohort made up of some 20 hyperthyroidism patients plus 17 patients who later progressed to ophthalmopathy. For training and testing, the roughly 93 patients in the discovery cohort were randomly divided in a 7:3 ratio. In addition, the study compared T-cell repertoires in thyroid tissue and in blood from roughly 6 Graves' hyperthyroidism patients. Following sampling, methimazole starting at 30 mg daily was given to hyperthyroidism patients, and high-dose intravenous methylprednisolone was given to ophthalmopathy patients. Libraries were constructed in a second round of multiplex PCR, after which size selection and purification were carried out. Libraries were sequenced paired-end with 100 bp reads on an Illumina HiSeq2000. SOAPnuke was used to process the raw data, throwing out any read that contained adapters or uncalled bases, had a mean Phred below 15, or lacked an exact constant-primer or identifier match. COPE v1.2.5 was used to merge the high-quality paired reads, and each unique nucleotide sequence was defined as a clonotype. Clonotypes were aligned to IMGT TRBV, TRBD and TRBJ reference segments using MiTCR v1.1. The analysis included only V-J combinations with a frequency above 0.0001, which together covered 99% to 99.2% of the repertoires. The TCS score was defined as the ratio of F50 (clonal expansion) to E x V (chaos), calculated using BLOSUM62-based TCRdist between CDR3 peptides within each V-J. Welch's t-statistics and random forest reduced just over 500 V-J features to about 13, which were used in a naive Bayes classifier (R e1071). Sample size was not statistically predetermined, and investigators were not blinded to group allocation. The paper reports TCR Vbeta CDR3 sequencing of some 140 peripheral blood samples: 40 to 45 ophthalmopathy, 70 to 85 hyperthyroidism and approximately 17 progressor patients.

Rearrangement joined TRBV6-1 to TRBJ1-1; a tentative D match to TRBD1 spans 6 bases. This receptor was taken from a woman aged 18-29 years with Graves disease. Donor details come from another sample of the same person, matched by shared clones. Source: peripheral blood mononuclear cells (PBMCs), taken at new diagnosis, from a patient treated with antithyroid drugs. CDR3 loop: CASSEHRVGTEAFF. The DNA is as follows: TGTGCCAGCAGTGAACACAGGGTGGGCACTGAAGCTTTCTTT.